Each of the 14 T cell receptor beta chains below was sequenced from the same sample in a study of T-cell memory formation after mild COVID-19. From the 5' RACE reads, TCRdb called clonotypes with MiXCR, one entry per CDR3 protein. In the table there are roughly 130,000 distinct CDR3 sequences, over 15% of which are singletons. Sequences were obtained from PBMCs or a T cell subset sorted from them (not recorded which). These receptors were obtained from a man younger than 30 who had mild COVID-19 (a few samples of this study predate the infection). Cell type and time point are not known.

There are many counts of this clonotype. The chain employs TRBV11-1 and TRBJ2-5; D is ambiguous. Trimming took 5 bases from V and 5 from J, leaving 6 bases between them. The CDR3 extends over 11 amino acids. The germline CDR1 and CDR2 sequences are SGHAT and FQDESV (reference sequence). This chain's CDR3 is CASSTRETQYF. CDR3 DNA: TGTGCCAGCAGCACCCGGGAGACCCAGTACTTC.

V gene TRBV7-2 combines with J gene TRBJ1-6; D perhaps matches TRBD1 (5 bases). The germline CDR1 and CDR2 sequences are SGHTA and FQGNSA. Trimming removed 0 bases from V and 8 bases from J, with 20 bases in between. The CDR3 has 18 amino acids. CDR3 amino acids: CASSLALGQKGAYSPLHF. The CDR3 bases are TGTGCCAGCAGCTTAGCGCTGGGGCAGAAAGGGGCATATTCACCCCTCCACTTT.

This clonotype has more than one count but fewer than ten. J is TRBJ1-2 and V is TRBV5-5; the match to TRBD1 covers 7 bases. The trim removed 5 bases at V and 5 bases at J, leaving 6 bases unmatched. The CDR3 length is 13 residues. The V gene's germline CDR1 is SGHKS and CDR2 YYEKEE (reference sequence). CDR3 amino acids: CASSYRGEYGYTF. The CDR3 DNA reads TGTGCCAGCAGTTACAGGGGAGAGTATGGCTACACCTTC.

The chain combines TRBV23-1 with TRBJ2-6; the D is unclear. TRBV23-1 is annotated as an ORF whose role is uncertain. This CDR3 region has 11 residues. DNA for the CDR3: TGCGCAGGCTCTGGGGCCAACGTCCTGACTTTC. Its translation is CAGSGANVLTF.

This clonotype showed up just a few times. The rearrangement links TRBV27 to TRBJ2-5; TRBD2 agrees at 12 bases. The germline CDR1 and CDR2 sequences are MNHEY and SMNVEV (reference sequence). V trimming: 3 bases; J trimming: 5 bases; junction bases outside the gene matches: 7. The CDR3 sequence is 16 residues long. This CDR3 is CASSFWTSGAWETQYF. CDR3 DNA sequence: TGTGCCAGCAGTTTCTGGACTAGCGGGGCTTGGGAGACCCAGTACTTC.

The chain employs TRBV9 and TRBJ1-3; D uncertain. This CDR3 spans 15 amino acids. V lost 5 bases to trimming and J lost 0 bases, with 12 bases between them. CDR1 and CDR2 (germline): SGDLS, YYNGEE. The CDR3 region has the DNA TGTGCCAGCAGTCTCGCCAAGGGCTCTGGAAACACCATATATTTT. It translates to CASSLAKGSGNTIYF.

This clonotype was observed a few times. The chain employs TRBV5-1 and TRBJ2-1; 12 bases fit TRBD2. Germline V CDR1 and CDR2: SGHRS, YFSETQ. The junction had 5 bases not matched to a gene; V was cut back by 0 bases and J by 7 bases. The CDR3 runs to 16 residues. CDR3 sequence (DNA): TGCGCCAGCAGCTTGGTCCTAGCGGGGGGGAAGAATGAGCAGTTCTTC. Translating gives CASSLVLAGGKNEQFF.

This clonotype was counted many times. The chain couples TRBV5-6 to TRBJ2-2, with 12 bases fitting TRBD2. The germline CDR1 and CDR2 sequences are SGHDT and YYEEEE. V gave up 0 bases and J gave up 5 bases; unmatched junction bases: 8. The CDR3 runs 18 residues. CDR3 in amino acids: CASSLVTSGGRGTGELFF. CDR3 coding DNA: TGTGCCAGCAGCTTGGTGACTAGCGGGGGCCGGGGTACCGGGGAGCTGTTTTTT.

In its sample, this clonotype was seen a few times. The chain joins TRBV5-1 to TRBJ2-5, with D unresolved. This CDR3 comprises 12 residues. CDR1 and CDR2 from the germline V gene are SGHRS and YFSETQ. The germline V and J ends were trimmed by 4 bases and 0 bases, with 4 bases remaining between them. CDR3 residues: CASSIDQETQYF. The CDR3, as DNA: TGCGCCAGCAGCATCGACCAAGAGACCCAGTACTTC.

Remarks on this clonotype: A read error may account for a junction end that differs from germline. The chain recombines TRBV12-3 or TRBV12-4 with TRBJ1-1; no firm D call. The CDR3 runs 15 residues. The CDR3 protein is CASSPVGPLNSEAFF. The CDR3 DNA is TGTGCCAGCAGCCCTGTCGGGCCTCTGAACTCTGAAGCTTTCTTT.

The J gene is TRBJ2-3, the V gene TRBV9; D is undetermined. CDR1 and CDR2 from the germline V gene are SGDLS and YYNGEE. With 0 bases removed from V and 0 bases from J, the gap between germline ends came to 5 bases. The CDR3 runs 14 residues. CDR3 region: CASSVDPSTDTQYF. As DNA, the CDR3 is TGTGCCAGCAGCGTAGATCCTAGCACAGATACGCAGTATTTT.

This clonotype was observed a handful of times. The chain joins TRBV7-2 to TRBJ2-7; no clear D. This CDR3 is 14 amino acids long. CDR1 is SGHTA, CDR2 FQGNSA, per germline. V was pared by 3 bases and J by 0 bases, with 9 bases between. CDR3: CASSFRVSSYEQYV. CDR3 DNA sequence: TGTGCCAGCAGCTTCCGCGTCAGCTCCTACGAGCAGTACGTC.

V gene TRBV12-3 or TRBV12-4 combines with J gene TRBJ1-3, with a tentative D call TRBD1 (5 bases). The CDR3 is made up of 13 amino acids. V dropped 3 bases and J dropped 4 bases, with 7 bases sitting between them. The CDR3: CASSFRQGNTIYF. The CDR3 coding sequence is TGTGCCAGCAGTTTCAGACAGGGAAACACCATATATTTT.

The chain joins TRBV24-1 to TRBJ2-3; 11 bases align to TRBD1. V lost 5 bases to trimming and J lost 8 bases; unmatched junction nucleotides: 5. CDR1 is KGHDR, CDR2 SFDVKD, per germline. CDR3 size: 14 residues. The CDR3 is CATSVAGTGGTQYF. The CDR3 DNA sequence: TGTGCCACCAGTGTGGCGGGGACAGGGGGTACGCAGTATTTT.